This is a list of T cell receptor beta chains from one sample in a study of blood T cell repertoires in COVID-19. Assay: immunoSEQ multiplex PCR; the TCRdb copy retains only in-frame clones and omits some. This table holds 120,000 to 150,000 clones, around 88% found once. Sequencing was performed on peripheral blood. The receptors were gathered from a woman aged 55-69 years with acute or convalescent COVID-19. Each CDR3 is given with its conserved first and last residue. The D gene is left open where the match is weak. Rows give clone size only sometimes, using once, few, many, or a class for an expanded clone.

.	.	TRBJ2-7	TRBV6-5	CASRDSGAYEQYF	TGTGCCAGCAGGGACAGCGGGGCCTACGAGCAGTACTTC
.	TRBD2	TRBJ2-1	TRBV5-6	CASSLMVGGLTFLSEQFF	TGTGCCAGCAGCTTAATGGTCGGGGGACTAACCTTTTTGAGTGAGCAGTTCTTC
.	.	TRBJ1-6	TRBV5-1	CASSLGREVLNNSPLHF	TGCGCCAGCAGCTTGGGGCGGGAGGTGTTGAATAATTCACCCCTCCACTTT
.	TRBD1	TRBJ1-3	TRBV7-9	CASSPGQGSSGNTIYF	TGTGCCAGCAGCCCGGGACAGGGTTCCTCTGGAAACACCATATATTTT
few	.	TRBJ1-5	TRBV3-1/TRBV3-2	CASSQGRAGNQPQHF	TGTGCCAGCAGCCAAGGCAGGGCTGGCAATCAGCCCCAGCATTTT
.	.	TRBJ1-4	TRBV7-9	CASSLDSVINEKLFF	TGTGCCAGCAGCTTAGACTCCGTAATCAATGAAAAACTGTTTTTT
.	.	TRBJ1-1	TRBV19	CAAGWGGDTEAFF	TGTGCCGCAGGGTGGGGGGGCGACACTGAAGCTTTCTTT
.	.	TRBJ1-2	TRBV7-2	CASSFAPQGGGYTF	TGTGCCAGCAGCTTCGCCCCTCAGGGAGGCGGCTACACCTTC
.	TRBD1	TRBJ1-6	TRBV9	CASSSRDRGSPLHF	TGTGCCAGCAGCTCTCGGGACAGGGGATCACCCCTCCACTTT
.	.	TRBJ1-6	TRBV29-1	CSVEVSRAHF	TGCAGCGTTGAAGTCAGCAGGGCCCACTTT
.	TRBD1	TRBJ1-5	TRBV19	CASSKRAGQYSNQPQHF	TGTGCCAGTAGTAAAAGGGCGGGACAGTATAGCAATCAGCCCCAGCATTTT
.	TRBD1	TRBJ1-6	TRBV18	CASSLQDRELPLHF	TGTGCCAGCTCACTTCAGGACAGGGAGTTACCCCTCCACTTT
.	TRBD1	TRBJ1-2	TRBV5-1	CASSPDRGSNFYGYTF	TGCGCCAGCAGCCCGGACAGGGGGAGCAATTTCTATGGCTACACCTTC
few	.	TRBJ1-1	TRBV19	CASRSQYTEAFF	TGTGCCAGTAGATCGCAGTACACTGAAGCTTTCTTT
.	TRBD1	TRBJ2-5	TRBV18	CASSLPGQRKETQYF	TGTGCCAGCTCACTACCGGGACAGAGGAAAGAGACCCAGTACTTC
.	.	TRBJ1-2	TRBV27	CASGSGYRRDYGYTF	TGTGCCAGCGGAAGTGGGTATAGGAGGGACTATGGCTACACCTTC
.	.	TRBJ2-2	TRBV5-1	CASSLEGQPNTGELFF	TGCGCCAGCAGCTTGGAGGGGCAACCGAACACCGGGGAGCTGTTTTTT
once	.	TRBJ1-5	TRBV19	CASSIVHRRDNQPQHF	TGTGCCAGTAGTATAGTTCATCGCAGGGACAATCAGCCCCAGCATTTT
.	.	TRBJ2-7	TRBV28	CASSTPLAPGSEQYF	TGTGCCAGCAGTACCCCTTTGGCGCCGGGGAGTGAGCAGTACTTC
.	.	TRBJ1-5	TRBV5-6	CASSFSGGGGNQPQHF	TGTGCCAGCAGCTTTTCGGGGGGCGGTGGCAATCAGCCCCAGCATTTT
.	.	TRBJ1-5	TRBV27	CASSTRTASNQPQHF	TGTGCCAGCAGTACCCGGACAGCTAGTAATCAGCCCCAGCATTTT
.	TRBD1	TRBJ1-5	TRBV18	CASSADRVGQPQHF	TGTGCCAGCTCAGCCGACAGGGTCGGTCAGCCCCAGCATTTT